Reported below is one T cell receptor beta chain. An end of the junction does not agree with germline; a read error may underlie this. The data stem from a study of cytomegalovirus exposure and HLA in healthy donors. The germline V gene encodes CDR1 DFQATT and CDR2 SNEGSKA (reference sequence). This CDR3 has 11 amino acids. The repertoire was sequenced with immunoSEQ multiplex PCR; TCRdb's copy has only in-frame clones and lacks some. Here the sample spans some 140,000 clones, around 84% being singletons. The source material was PBMCs. This clonotype was obtained from a human donor in good health. The V call is TRBV20-1, the J call TRBJ1-2; D uncertain. CDR3 sequence (DNA): TGCAGTGCTATCAATCTTCGGTGGGCTAACTTC. Translated: CSAINLRWANF.